The TCR beta chain described here comes from a study of shared clonotypes between healthy human individuals. Clones were read by immunoSEQ multiplex PCR, and TCRdb kept only the in-frame ones, dropping some. Counted here are millions of clones, around nine tenths occurring once; the ten biggest clones make up 0.11% to 0.15%. The germline gives CDR1 MNHEY, CDR2 SMNVEV (reference sequence). V dropped 4 bases and J dropped 5 bases, with 11 bases sitting between them. The CDR3 is 13 amino acids. Specimen: naive CD4+ T cells sorted from blood. Stated subset: CD45RA+ positively selected. The chain recombines TRBV27 with TRBJ1-2; D gene unclear. The receptor was derived from a man aged 18-30 years in good health. CDR3 amino acids: CASSSSLWYGYTF. The CDR3 bases are TGTGCCAGCAGTTCATCATTATGGTATGGCTACACCTTC.